Below, 7 T cell receptor beta chains from the same sample are listed, as sequenced in a study of blood T cell repertoires in COVID-19 (dated by TCRdb to the early 2020s). Library preparation was by the immunoSEQ multiplex PCR assay. The clones in this table, taken by TCRdb from immuneACCESS, are in-frame only. Not every clone is retained; where verified, under half of the shortfall comes from an unresolved V gene, and the cause of the rest is unknown. This sample lists some 300,000 clones; more than 75% were detected once. The ten largest clonotypes hold roughly 1.3% of the sample. Material for sequencing was peripheral blood. All receptors derive from a man between 65 and 85 years old with acute or convalescent COVID-19.

The chain links TRBV28 to TRBJ1-1, with D unresolved. Germline-derived CDR1 and CDR2 are MDHEN and SYDVKM. This CDR3 has 13 residues. Trimming pared 6 bases from V and 3 bases from J, leaving 11 bases between. CDR3 sequence (DNA): TGTGCCAGCAGCCGAGGCGGGGACACTGAAGCTTTCTTT. The encoded protein is CASSRGGDTEAFF.

This chain joins TRBV27 and TRBJ1-6; D remains unclear. The V end was cut by 5 bases, the J end by 8 bases, with 10 bases between. The CDR3 is made up of 13 amino acids. Germline V gene lookup returns CDR1 MNHEY and CDR2 SMNVEV (reference sequence). In DNA form, the CDR3 reads TGTGCCAGCAGTCTTAAGAGAGATTCACCCCTCCACTTT. Residues: CASSLKRDSPLHF.

The chain recombines TRBV27 with TRBJ2-7; 12 nucleotides agree with TRBD2. This CDR3 spans 18 amino acids. V shed 0 bases, J shed 2 bases, and the junction held 8 bases outside the gene matches. From germline, CDR1 is MNHEY and CDR2 SMNVEV (reference sequence). The CDR3 nucleotides read TGTGCCAGCAGTTTATCCCCCCGACTAGCGGGGGAGACCTACGAGCAGTACTTC. The encoded protein is CASSLSPRLAGETYEQYF.

This chain's CDR3 is CASSIVPGPGNQPQHF. The CDR3, as DNA: TGTGCCAGTAGTATAGTCCCAGGGCCAGGCAATCAGCCCCAGCATTTT. This chain links TRBV19 with TRBJ1-5, with a possible D match to TRBD1 (5 bases). CDR1 is LNHDA, CDR2 SQIVND, per germline (reference sequence). The V end was cut by 1 base, the J end by 2 bases, with 12 bases between. This CDR3 is built from 16 residues.

The CDR3 spells CASTQFREDTQYF. CDR3 sequence (DNA): TGTGCCAGCACTCAATTTCGCGAGGATACGCAGTATTTT. The rearrangement links TRBV2 to TRBJ2-3; D is undetermined. CDR3 length: 13 amino acids. Trimming removed 7 bases from V and 6 bases from J, with 14 bases in between. Germline V CDR1 and CDR2: SNHLY, FYNNEI.

This clone was detected only a few times. The chain combines TRBV11-1 with TRBJ2-1, with 9 bases that match TRBD2. This CDR3 region has 15 residues. CDR1 and CDR2 from the germline V gene are SGHAT and FQDESV (reference sequence). V lost 2 bases and J lost 6; bases outside the gene matches: 5. In DNA form, the CDR3 reads TGTGCCAGCAGCTTATCCCTAGCGGGGTCCAATGAGCAGTTCTTC. As protein: CASSLSLAGSNEQFF.

This clone appeared a single time. The V gene is TRBV5-4, the J gene TRBJ2-2; D is undetermined. Between the trimmed V and J ends, which lost 4 bases and 6 bases, there was a span of 7 bases. Germline V gene sequence: CDR1 SGHNT, CDR2 YYREEE (reference sequence). This CDR3 region has 12 residues. The CDR3 is CASSTSPGELFF. The CDR3, as DNA: TGTGCCAGCAGCACAAGTCCCGGGGAGCTGTTTTTT. The variable domain in full, completed from reference TRBV5-4 and TRBJ2-2, reads ETGVTQSPTHLIKTRGQQVTLRCSSQSGHNTVSWYQQALGQGPQFIFQYYREEENGRGNFPPRFSGLQFPNYSSELNVNALELDDSALYLCASSTSPGELFFGEGSRLTVL.